The 17 T cell receptor beta chains below were found in one sample sequenced in a study of cytomegalovirus exposure and HLA in healthy donors (dated by TCRdb to the late 2010s). Library preparation employed the immunoSEQ multiplex PCR assay. The multiplex PCR relied on a mix of 60 forward primers for TCR Vbeta segments and 13 reverse primers for TCR Jbeta segments. TCRdb took this table from immuneACCESS and kept in-frame rearrangements with V and J called. Such tables lack part of the clones; where checked against another copy, unresolved V genes explain under half of the gap, and the rest is unexplained. The sample contains 160,000 or so clones, approximately 80% of them found a single time. Of the sample, 1.4% to 1.5% falls within the top ten clones. Material: PBMCs. All receptors derive from a male donor in good health and CMV-seronegative.

This chain's CDR3 is CASGDTYYGYTF. Written as DNA, the CDR3 is TGTGCCAGCGGGGACACCTACTATGGCTACACCTTC. The rearrangement joins TRBV27 to TRBJ1-2, with D maybe TRBD1 (6 bases). The ends were cut back, 8 bases at V and 3 bases at J, with 10 bases in the middle. The CDR3 contains 12 residues. CDR1 is MNHEY, CDR2 SMNVEV, per germline (reference sequence).

The chain couples TRBV6-1 to TRBJ2-1; 9 nucleotides agree with TRBD1. Germline CDR1 is MNHNS and CDR2 is SASEGT. The junction had 12 bases not matched to a gene; V was cut back by 3 bases and J by 6 bases. The CDR3 sequence is 17 residues long. The CDR3 loop is CASSDRQGGRSRNEQFF. The CDR3 nucleotides are TGTGCCAGCAGTGATCGACAGGGGGGGCGAAGTCGCAATGAGCAGTTCTTC.

The chain has TRBV5-5 and TRBJ1-1; D might be TRBD1 (5 bases). The germline V gene has CDR1 SGHKS and CDR2 YYEKEE (reference sequence). The CDR3 is 13 amino acids. V lost 4 bases to trimming and J lost 3 bases, with 10 bases between them. In DNA, the CDR3 is TGTGCCAGCAGCCCGGGGGGGGACACTGAAGCTTTCTTT. This encodes CASSPGGDTEAFF.

This chain links TRBV7-8 with TRBJ1-1; a weak D match, TRBD1 (5 bases). V was clipped by 5 bases and J by 2 bases, with 9 bases between them. Germline V gene lookup returns CDR1 SGHVS and CDR2 FQNEAQ. CDR3 size: 13 residues. CDR3 nucleotide sequence: TGTGCCAGCAGCACCAGGGTTAACACTGAAGCTTTCTTT. Protein product: CASSTRVNTEAFF.

The sample holds one count of this clone. The CDR3 loop is CASSEGMTGEKLFF. The CDR3 bases are TGCGCCAGCAGCGAAGGCATGACAGGAGAAAAACTGTTTTTT. J is TRBJ1-4 and V is TRBV5-1; tentative D call: TRBD1 (6 bases). The germline V and J ends were trimmed by 4 bases and 8 bases, with 15 bases remaining between them. Germline V gene data show CDR1 as SGHRS and CDR2 as YFSETQ. The CDR3 contains 14 residues.

The chain carries TRBV6-5 and TRBJ2-7; weak D call: TRBD1 (6 bases). The germline V and J ends were trimmed by 3 bases and 4 bases, with 10 bases remaining between them. The CDR3 has 13 amino acids. In germline, CDR1 is MNHEY, CDR2 SVGAGI. CDR3 in amino acids: CASSYRQGYEQYF. CDR3 in DNA: TGTGCCAGCAGTTATCGCCAGGGGTACGAGCAGTACTTC.

This clone was seen only a few times. J is TRBJ2-2 and V is TRBV15; TRBD2 matches at 7 bases. The CDR3 has 14 residues. Losses at the gene ends were 6 bases for V and 5 bases for J; bases not matched to a gene: 6. CDR1 and CDR2 (germline): LNHNV, YYDKDF (reference sequence). CDR3 region: CATSRTSGTGELFF. The CDR3 DNA reads TGTGCCACCAGTCGGACTAGTGGGACCGGGGAGCTGTTTTTT.

This clone was observed a few times. The genes are TRBV25-1 and TRBJ1-1; TRBD1 matches 9 bases. The CDR3 length is 14 residues. Per germline, CDR1 MGHDK and CDR2 SYGVNS. The J segment lost 4 bases and the V segment lost 4 bases, leaving 4 bases of the junction unmatched. CDR3 in DNA: TGTGCCAGCAGTGCGGACAGGGGCGGCACTGAAGCTTTCTTT. This codes for CASSADRGGTEAFF.

This clone was observed once. The chain uses TRBV5-1 and TRBJ1-5, with TRBD1 matching 12 bases. The CDR3 contains 16 residues. J gave up 6 bases and V 4 bases, and 8 bases lay outside the gene matches. Germline CDR1 SGHRS, CDR2 YFSETQ. CDR3 sequence: CASSPGGTGGGQPQHF. In DNA form, the CDR3 reads TGCGCCAGCAGCCCCGGGGGGACAGGGGGCGGTCAGCCCCAGCATTTT.

The chain couples TRBV5-1 to TRBJ2-6; 7 bases align to TRBD1. CDR1 is SGHRS, CDR2 YFSETQ, per germline. The CDR3 contains 15 residues. Trimming took 4 bases from V and 4 from J; bases not matched to a gene: 5. The CDR3 here is CASSRGLSGANVLTF. The CDR3 DNA sequence: TGCGCCAGCAGCAGGGGGCTTTCAGGGGCCAACGTCCTGACTTTC.

This chain connects TRBV5-4 to TRBJ1-6; D call uncertain. Per the germline V gene, CDR1 is SGHNT and CDR2 is YYREEE (reference sequence). V lost 4 bases to trimming and J lost 9 bases, with 8 bases between them. The CDR3 is 12 amino acids. The CDR3 loop reads CASSPVGSPLHF. Written as DNA, the CDR3 is TGTGCCAGCAGCCCGGTTGGTTCACCCCTCCACTTT.

The DNA for the CDR3 is TGTGCCAGCAGCGGTCCCTTACAGGGGGCGAACACCGGGGAGCTGTTTTTT. It yields the protein CASSGPLQGANTGELFF. The V and J genes are TRBV9 and TRBJ2-2; 8 bases are shared with TRBD1. CDR1 is SGDLS and CDR2 is YYNGEE in the germline V gene. J lost 0 bases, V lost 3 bases, and 7 bases had no gene match. The length of the CDR3 is 17 residues.

J is TRBJ2-1 and V is TRBV11-3, with D possibly matching TRBD2 (6 bases). The CDR3 is made up of 17 amino acids. Germline CDR1 and CDR2: SGHNT and YENEEA. Trimming shortened V by 0 bases and J by 0 bases, and 12 bases separated the two germline ends. CDR3 sequence (DNA): TGTGCCAGCAGCTTAGACCAGGACGGGAGCTCCTACAATGAGCAGTTCTTC. Residues: CASSLDQDGSSYNEQFF.

This clone came up once. J is TRBJ2-3 and V is TRBV9, with D unresolved. CDR1 SGDLS and CDR2 YYNGEE come from the germline V gene. V shed 4 bases and J shed 3 bases, with 9 bases lying between them. The CDR3 has 13 amino acids. CDR3 sequence: CASSTSRTDTQYF. CDR3 bases: TGTGCCAGCAGCACGTCCAGAACAGATACGCAGTATTTT. Filled out from reference TRBV9 and TRBJ2-3, the complete variable domain reads DSGVTQTPKHLITATGQRVTLRCSPRSGDLSVYWYQQSLDQGLQFLIQYYNGEERAKGNILERFSAQQFPDLHSELNLSSLELGDSALYFCASSTSRTDTQYFGPGTRLTVL.

The V gene is TRBV7-8, the J gene TRBJ2-7; weak D call: TRBD1 (5 bases). Looked up from germline, CDR1 is SGHVS and CDR2 is FQNEAQ. V was pared by 3 bases and J by 2 bases, with 8 bases between. The CDR3 is 13 residues long. CDR3 sequence (DNA): TGTGCCAGCAGCTTTAGGGGCACCTACGAGCAGTACTTC. The encoded protein is CASSFRGTYEQYF.

Remarks on this clone: At the DNA level, this CDR3 is encoded by other sequences in the same sample as well. The rearrangement uses TRBV13 and TRBJ2-4; TRBD2 is a possible D gene (5 bases). Germline CDR1 PRHDT, CDR2 FYEKMQ (reference sequence). V was cut by 2 bases and J by 0 bases, with 11 bases left in between. This CDR3 region has 16 residues. This CDR3 is CASSLPRELAKNIQYF. For the CDR3, the DNA is TGTGCCAGCAGCTTACCGAGGGAGTTAGCCAAAAACATTCAGTACTTC.

This clone showed up just a few times. The chain has TRBV7-2 and TRBJ1-2, with D possibly being TRBD1 (6 bases). The germline V gene encodes CDR1 SGHTA and CDR2 FQGNSA. The CDR3 length is 17 residues. V dropped 1 base and J dropped 6 bases, with 21 bases sitting between them. CDR3 region: CASSLEHIGGASNGYTF. The CDR3 nucleotides are TGTGCCAGCAGCTTAGAACATATCGGGGGGGCTTCAAATGGCTACACCTTC.